A selection of T cell receptor beta chains follows, all from one sample in a study of vaccination and CD4 T cells after COVID-19. Antigen specificity for these receptors is unknown. TCRdb passed the PCR reads through MiXCR, listing each CDR3 protein once. The sample contains more than 20,000 distinct CDR3 sequences, 40% to 55% of which appear only once. The sample in question was CD4+ T cells from blood, cultured in vitro, obtained before SARS-CoV-2 vaccination. The receptors here all came from a human donor who received a COVID-19 vaccine. CDR3s include the opening cysteine and the closing phenylalanine or tryptophan. D genes are given only for firm matches. Clone size is stated in some rows and not others, as once, few, many or a class when expanded.

-	TRBV2	TRBJ1-2	-	CASSHRVLRGYTF	TGTGCCAGCAGCCACAGGGTGCTTCGGGGCTACACCTTC
TRBD2	TRBV6-1	TRBJ2-7	-	CASSKYSGGSYEQYF	TGTGCCAGCAGCAAATACAGCGGGGGGTCTTACGAGCAGTACTTC
-	TRBV6-5	TRBJ2-3	few	CASSSRDGASTDTQYF	TGTGCCAGCAGTTCCCGGGACGGAGCTAGCACAGATACGCAGTATTTT
-	TRBV28	TRBJ2-6	few	CASRESGANVLTF	TGTGCCAGTCGGGAGAGTGGGGCCAACGTCCTGACTTTC
-	TRBV2	TRBJ1-2	-	CASSPQNGYTF	TGTGCCAGCAGCCCCCAGAATGGCTACACCTTC
-	TRBV20-1	TRBJ1-6	few	CSARDSSQDYNSPLHF	TGCAGTGCTAGAGACAGTTCACAGGATTATAATTCACCCCTCCACTTT
-	TRBV6-5	TRBJ1-2	-	CASSYDGQGVYGYTF	TGTGCCAGCAGTTACGATGGGCAGGGAGTCTATGGCTACACCTTC
TRBD2	TRBV6-1	TRBJ2-2	-	CASSETSGGADTGELFF	TGTGCCAGCAGTGAAACTAGCGGGGGGGCCGACACCGGGGAGCTGTTTTTT
TRBD2	TRBV12-3/TRBV12-4	TRBJ2-5	once	CASSLLFASGVRGETQYF	TGTGCCAGCAGTTTGTTATTCGCTAGCGGGGTCAGAGGAGAGACCCAGTACTTC
TRBD1	TRBV20-1	TRBJ2-3	-	CSAGDEGQPSTDTQYF	TGCAGTGCTGGAGATGAGGGACAGCCTAGCACAGATACGCAGTATTTT
-	TRBV7-9	TRBJ2-5	-	CASSLNRFGQETQYF	TGTGCCAGCAGCCTCAACAGGTTCGGCCAGGAGACCCAGTACTTC
TRBD2	TRBV20-1	TRBJ2-7	once	CSARRLAGGIHEQYF	TGCAGTGCTAGACGACTAGCGGGGGGGATCCACGAGCAGTACTTC
-	TRBV19	TRBJ1-1	-	CASSIWGENTEAFF	TGTGCCAGTAGTATTTGGGGCGAGAACACTGAAGCTTTCTTT
-	TRBV20-1	TRBJ2-7	-	CSAASRESSYEQYF	TGCAGTGCTGCATCTAGAGAAAGCTCCTACGAGCAGTACTTC
TRBD2	TRBV10-1	TRBJ2-3	few	CASSTSGGDPGTQYF	TGCGCCAGCTCGACTAGCGGGGGTGACCCCGGTACGCAGTATTTT
-	TRBV7-8	TRBJ1-6	few	CASSLPVGPLHF	TGTGCCAGCAGCTTACCCGTGGGTCCCCTCCACTTT
TRBD2	TRBV5-4	TRBJ2-3	-	CASRGSGGRDTQYF	TGTGCCAGCAGGGGTAGCGGGGGGAGAGATACGCAGTATTTT
TRBD1	TRBV7-9	TRBJ2-3	-	CASSQGQGLTDTQYF	TGTGCCAGCAGCCAGGGACAGGGCCTCACAGATACGCAGTATTTT
-	TRBV10-3	TRBJ1-5	-	CAISESDGLHSNQPQHF	TGTGCCATCAGTGAGTCAGACGGCCTCCATAGCAATCAGCCCCAGCATTTT
-	TRBV2	TRBJ1-2	medium-sized	CASSERGNGYTF	TGTGCCAGCAGTGAACGGGGGAATGGCTACACCTTC
-	TRBV5-4	TRBJ1-2	-	CASSQDLFDGYTF	TGTGCCAGCAGCCAGGACCTCTTTGATGGCTACACCTTC
-	TRBV12-3/TRBV12-4	TRBJ1-1	-	CASSTGFGDTEAFF	TGTGCCAGCAGTACAGGGTTTGGGGACACTGAAGCTTTCTTT
-	TRBV7-9	TRBJ2-7	-	CASSETGFALYEQYF	TGTGCCAGCAGCGAAACCGGGTTCGCCTTATACGAGCAGTACTTC
-	TRBV29-1	TRBJ1-5	once	CSVRLGNQPQHF	TGCAGCGTCCGACTGGGCAATCAGCCCCAGCATTTT
TRBD2	TRBV19	TRBJ2-2	-	CASSPLDSGGTGELFF	TGTGCCAGTAGTCCTCTAGACAGCGGGGGGACCGGGGAGCTGTTTTTT
-	TRBV6-4	TRBJ1-5	few	CASSDSFLNQPQHF	TGTGCCAGCAGTGACAGCTTCCTGAATCAGCCCCAGCATTTT
-	TRBV6-1	TRBJ1-1	-	CASSAGDTEAFF	TGTGCCAGCTCGGCGGGTGACACTGAAGCTTTCTTT
-	TRBV7-3	TRBJ2-5	few	CASSRSWGETQYF	TGTGCCAGCAGCCGGTCCTGGGGAGAGACCCAGTACTTC
-	TRBV6-1	TRBJ1-1	-	CASSALGEAFF	TGTGCCAGCAGCGCCCTGGGAGAAGCTTTCTTT
-	TRBV25-1	TRBJ1-2	few	CASSETGLTGLPYGYTF	TGTGCCAGCAGTGAAACCGGCTTGACAGGCCTTCCTTATGGCTACACCTTC
-	TRBV5-4	TRBJ1-2	few	CASSLDIGGNYGYTF	TGTGCCAGCAGCTTGGATATAGGGGGGAACTATGGCTACACCTTC
-	TRBV25-1	TRBJ2-4	-	CASSSNRGVQYF	TGTGCCAGCAGTTCGAACCGGGGCGTTCAGTACTTC
TRBD1	TRBV20-1	TRBJ1-5	-	CSASNDRVSNQPQHF	TGCAGTGCTAGCAATGACAGGGTAAGCAATCAGCCCCAGCATTTT
-	TRBV6-1	TRBJ1-5	few	CAIRQVPNQPQHF	TGTGCCATACGACAGGTTCCCAATCAGCCCCAGCATTTT
TRBD1	TRBV7-2	TRBJ1-6	medium-sized	CASSLRPGGRGYNSPLHF	TGTGCCAGCAGCTTACGTCCTGGCGGCAGGGGGTATAATTCACCCCTCCACTTT
-	TRBV28	TRBJ1-2	-	CASSLLWDNYGYTF	TGTGCCAGCAGTTTATTATGGGATAACTATGGCTACACCTTC
-	TRBV19	TRBJ2-3	few	CASVESSRRPDTQYF	TGTGCCAGCGTAGAGTCCTCTCGTCGACCAGATACGCAGTATTTT
TRBD1	TRBV25-1	TRBJ1-6	-	CASSGQGDSPLHF	TGTGCCAGCAGCGGACAGGGGGATTCACCCCTCCACTTT
-	TRBV12-3/TRBV12-4	TRBJ1-1	-	CASSPVRIMNTEAFF	TGTGCCAGCAGTCCCGTCAGAATAATGAACACTGAAGCTTTCTTT
-	TRBV6-1	TRBJ2-7	-	CASRQGPDGYSYEQYF	TGTGCCAGCAGGCAAGGACCGGACGGGTACTCCTACGAGCAGTACTTC
-	TRBV20-1	TRBJ1-3	few	CSASSAHGGNTIYF	TGCAGTGCTAGTAGCGCGCACGGGGGAAACACCATATATTTT
-	TRBV5-6	TRBJ1-1	-	CASSRGVRVGNTEAFF	TGTGCCAGCAGCCGGGGGGTCCGGGTGGGGAACACTGAAGCTTTCTTT
TRBD1	TRBV6-1	TRBJ1-1	few	CASSVHGQGLTEAFF	TGTGCCAGCAGTGTACACGGACAGGGGCTTACTGAAGCTTTCTTT
TRBD1	TRBV20-1	TRBJ1-2	-	CSARDRDRGGYTF	TGCAGTGCTAGAGACCGGGACAGAGGGGGCTACACCTTC
-	TRBV20-1	TRBJ2-7	few	CSARGPPRRTNSYEQYF	TGCAGTGCTAGAGGCCCCCCCCGCCGGACCAACTCCTACGAGCAGTACTTC
-	TRBV3-1	TRBJ1-2	-	CASSQAYGQNNNYGYTF	TGTGCCAGCAGCCAAGCCTACGGACAGAACAATAACTATGGCTACACCTTC
-	TRBV6-1	TRBJ1-6	few	CASSETRWNSPLHF	TGTGCCAGCAGTGAGACAAGATGGAATTCACCCCTCCACTTT
-	TRBV6-2/TRBV6-3	TRBJ2-3	-	CASIDGVTDTQYF	TGTGCCAGCATCGATGGGGTCACAGATACGCAGTATTTT
-	TRBV7-9	TRBJ1-1	-	CASSLDRNTEAFF	TGTGCCAGCAGCCTGGATCGGAACACTGAAGCTTTCTTT
-	TRBV7-2	TRBJ2-7	-	CASSLDPGGLEQYF	TGTGCCAGCAGCTTAGACCCTGGGGGGTTAGAGCAGTACTTC
TRBD1	TRBV29-1	TRBJ1-6	few	CSAGDREGSPLHF	TGCAGCGCCGGGGACAGGGAGGGATCACCCCTCCACTTT
TRBD1	TRBV19	TRBJ1-5	-	CASSTLRQGAVGNQPQHF	TGTGCCAGTAGTACACTCCGACAGGGGGCAGTTGGCAATCAGCCCCAGCATTTT
TRBD1	TRBV4-2	TRBJ1-2	-	CASSPTGPGYDYTF	TGTGCCAGCAGCCCGACAGGGCCTGGCTATGACTACACCTTC
TRBD1	TRBV12-3/TRBV12-4	TRBJ1-5	few	CASSKTGRSNQPQHF	TGTGCCAGCAGCAAGACAGGGAGGAGCAATCAGCCCCAGCATTTT
-	TRBV7-9	TRBJ2-5	few	CASSLGEQGAQYF	TGTGCCAGCAGCTTAGGTGAACAAGGGGCCCAGTACTTC